Below, 5 T cell receptor beta chains from the same sample are listed, as sequenced in a study of beta chain features in type 1 diabetes. Study results and limitations: Among all four CD4+ subsets, Type 1 diabetes patients had TCRB CDR3s that were moderately but significantly shorter.

The antigens these receptors bind are not known. Sequenced material consisted of expressed TCRB transcripts (all of the isolated RNA was reverse transcribed). Measured with immunoSEQ multiplex PCR; TCRdb has only the in-frame clones, and not every one. The sample yields over 600,000 clones, around 12% seen once. The specimen sequenced was naive CD4+ T cells from blood. Receptors originate from a man younger than 45 with type 1 diabetes.

As DNA, the CDR3 is TGCAGCGTTGGACCAGGCTACACCTTC. This gives the protein CSVGPGYTF. The V call is TRBV29-1, the J call TRBJ1-2; no clear D gene. Trimming took off 4 bases at V and 8 bases at J, with 5 bases between the two ends. This CDR3 has 9 amino acids. The V gene's germline CDR1 is SQVTM and CDR2 ANQGSEA.

This clone was detected only a few times. J is TRBJ2-5 and V is TRBV4-1, with TRBD1 identical over 7 bases. The CDR3 runs 17 residues. Germline V gene data show CDR1 as MGHRA and CDR2 as YSYEKL. V shed 3 bases, J shed 5 bases, and the junction held 15 bases outside the gene matches. The CDR3 DNA reads as TGCGCCAGCAGCCATAGGGTAGGGGGCGGTGTTTGGGAGACCCAGTACTTC. It specifies CASSHRVGGGVWETQYF.

A few counts support this clone. The chain combines TRBV18 with TRBJ2-4, with 9 positions matching TRBD1. V was clipped by 3 bases and J by 6 bases; unmatched bases: 3. Germline V CDR1 and CDR2: KGHSH, LQKENI. This CDR3 has 14 residues. The CDR3 coding sequence is TGTGCCAGCTCACCGGGACAGGGACCAAACATTCAGTACTTC. Translated: CASSPGQGPNIQYF. The full variable domain, with the rest looked up from reference TRBV18 and TRBJ2-4, is NAGVMQNPRHLVRRRGQEARLRCSPMKGHSHVYWYRQLPEEGLKFMVYLQKENIIDESGMPKERFSAEFPKEGPSILRIQQVVRGDSAAYFCASSPGQGPNIQYFGAGTRLSVL.

This clone was observed a few times. The chain recombines TRBV7-9 with TRBJ2-1; D is perhaps TRBD1 or TRBD2 (5 bases each). Germline V gene lookup returns CDR1 SEHNR and CDR2 FQNEAQ (reference sequence). The ends were cut back, 5 bases at V and 4 bases at J, with 9 bases in the middle. The CDR3 is 13 residues long. The CDR3 DNA follows: TGTGCCAGCAGCCGGGACGGATACAATGAGCAGTTCTTC. Its translation: CASSRDGYNEQFF.

The rearrangement joins TRBV6-5 to TRBJ2-3; TRBD1 agrees at 7 bases. Looked up from germline, CDR1 is MNHEY and CDR2 is SVGAGI. V dropped 8 bases and J dropped 2; count of bases not matched to a gene: 7. The CDR3 runs to 14 residues. The CDR3 coding sequence is TGTGCCAGCCAAAAAGGGGGCCACACAGATACGCAGTATTTT. Translated: CASQKGGHTDTQYF.